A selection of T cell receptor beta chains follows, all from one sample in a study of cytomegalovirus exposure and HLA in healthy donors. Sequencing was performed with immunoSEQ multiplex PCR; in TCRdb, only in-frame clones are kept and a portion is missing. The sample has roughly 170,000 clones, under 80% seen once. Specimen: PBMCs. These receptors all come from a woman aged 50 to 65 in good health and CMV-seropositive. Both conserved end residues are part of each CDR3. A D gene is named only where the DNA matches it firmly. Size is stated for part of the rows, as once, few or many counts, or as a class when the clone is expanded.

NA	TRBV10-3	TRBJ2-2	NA	TGTGCCATCAGTGAGGCCAACTCACCCGGGGAGCTGTTTTTT	CAISEANSPGELFF
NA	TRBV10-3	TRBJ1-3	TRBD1	TGTGCCATCGAGACAGGGAGCTCTGGAAACACCATATATTTT	CAIETGSSGNTIYF
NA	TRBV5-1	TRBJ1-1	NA	TGCGCCAGCAGCTTGGGAGGAGATTATGAAGCTTTCTTT	CASSLGGDYEAFF
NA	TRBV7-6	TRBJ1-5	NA	TGTGCCAGCAGCTTACAGGAGGGAATAAGACAGCCCCAGCATTTT	CASSLQEGIRQPQHF
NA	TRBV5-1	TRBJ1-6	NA	TGCGCCAGCAGCTTGGAGCTTCTGGGGCTTAATAATTCACCCCTCCACTTT	CASSLELLGLNNSPLHF
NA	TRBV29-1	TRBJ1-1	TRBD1	TGCAGCGTTGAGGGGACAGCCGTAGCTTTCTTT	CSVEGTAVAFF
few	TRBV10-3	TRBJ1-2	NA	TGTGCCTATCAGGCCGACTATGGCTACACCTTC	CAYQADYGYTF
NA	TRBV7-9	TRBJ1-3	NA	TGTTCCAGCAGCCAGTGGGTGGGCTCGAGTGGAAACACCATATATTTT	CSSSQWVGSSGNTIYF
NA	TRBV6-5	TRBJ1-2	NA	TGTGCCAGCCGGAGGTCAACTCAGAACGGCTACACCTTC	CASRRSTQNGYTF
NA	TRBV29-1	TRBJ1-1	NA	TGCAGCGTTGAACCTACAGGGAATATGAACACTGAAGCTTTCTTT	CSVEPTGNMNTEAFF
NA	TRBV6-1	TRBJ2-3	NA	TGTGCCAGCAGTGAAGCTAGGCTAGCCGCCACAGATACGCAGTATTTT	CASSEARLAATDTQYF
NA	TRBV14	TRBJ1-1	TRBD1	TGTGCCAGCAGCCAAGCCGGACAGGGGGCTGAAACTGAAGCTTTCTTT	CASSQAGQGAETEAFF
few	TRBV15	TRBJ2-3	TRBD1	TGTGCCACCAGCGAGTTGATAAGTGGACAGGGTCTGAATACGCAGTATTTT	CATSELISGQGLNTQYF
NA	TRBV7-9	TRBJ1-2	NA	TGTGCCAGCAGCTTCGGACAAAACTATGGCTACACCTTC	CASSFGQNYGYTF
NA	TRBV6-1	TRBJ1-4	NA	TGTGCCAGCTCTCTCCGACTTGCAACTAATGAAAAACTGTTTTTT	CASSLRLATNEKLFF
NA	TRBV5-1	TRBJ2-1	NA	TGCGCCAGCAGCTTGCGGCAGGCGAGCTCCTACAATGAGCAGTTCTTC	CASSLRQASSYNEQFF
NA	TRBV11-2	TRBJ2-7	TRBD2	TGTGCCAGCAGCCCGGGACTAGCGGGATACGACAAGCAGTACTTC	CASSPGLAGYDKQYF
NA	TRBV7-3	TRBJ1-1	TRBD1	TGTGCCAGCAGCTTAAAGGCAGGGGGCGGGACTGAAGCTTTCTTT	CASSLKAGGGTEAFF
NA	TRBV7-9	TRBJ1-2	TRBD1	TGTGCCAGCAGCCAGGGGGCTGACTATGGCTACACCTTC	CASSQGADYGYTF
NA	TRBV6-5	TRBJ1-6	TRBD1	TGTGCCAGCAGTTATGCGGGACAGGCGGATTCACCCCTCCACTTT	CASSYAGQADSPLHF
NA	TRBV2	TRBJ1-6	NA	TGTGCCAGCAGGAGGGATTATCGGTCACCCCTCCACTTT	CASRRDYRSPLHF
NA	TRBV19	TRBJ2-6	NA	TGTGCCAGTCGGATCGGGAGCTCTGGGGCCAACGTCCTGACTTTC	CASRIGSSGANVLTF